This T cell receptor beta chain was found in a study of T cells in Graves' hyperthyroidism and ophthalmopathy. Background on the study: Before any treatment, at initial diagnosis, peripheral blood was collected.

This clonotype was seen at least ten times. Its antigen is currently unknown. Each patient was aged 18 to 65 and had newly diagnosed hyperthyroidism of under 2 months' duration. Reasons for excluding patients were uncontrolled infection, other autoimmune disease, pregnancy or lactation. Study-level results: Model output signaled ophthalmopathy a median roughly 6 months ahead of onset.

RNA transcripts served as the template for amplifying TCR beta CDR3 regions. The TCR CDR3 first-round RT-PCR relied on the HTBI primer set. TCRdb reprocessed the multiplex PCR reads with MiXCR, giving one entry per CDR3 protein. This table holds nearly 600,000 distinct CDR3 sequences, approximately 15% found once. Trimming removed 6 bases from V and 10 bases from J; junction bases left unmatched: 11. Germline V gene lookup returns CDR1 LGHDT and CDR2 YNNKEL (reference sequence). The CDR3 has 16 residues. V is TRBV3-1 and J is TRBJ2-1; 14 nucleotides align to TRBD2. The sequence was obtained from a woman younger than 45 with Graves' hyperthyroidism that later progressed to Graves' ophthalmopathy. What was sequenced was blood. CDR3 region: CASRLSGTSGSTEQFF. The CDR3 bases are TGTGCCAGCAGACTTTCCGGGACTAGCGGGAGTACGGAGCAGTTCTTC.